This T cell receptor (beta chain) was documented in a study of blood T cell repertoires in COVID-19. Study in general: Sample material is recorded as cDNA or gDNA derived from T cells, B-cell-depleted T cells, or PBMCs.

The Seattle patients joined while their infection was active and were tracked longitudinally afterward. Sequenced by immunoSEQ multiplex PCR; TCRdb stores in-frame clones only, minus some. The table lists a few hundred thousand clones, approximately 78% of them singletons. The CDR3 spans 14 residues. The V gene lost 7 bases and the J gene lost 4 bases, with 14 bases spanning the gap. Germline CDR1 is MNHNS and CDR2 is SASEGT. The V call is TRBV6-1, the J call TRBJ1-5, with D perhaps matching TRBD1 (5 bases). The sequencing sample was made of peripheral blood. The clonotype was recovered from a woman aged 80 or older with COVID-19, enrolled during active disease. Here the CDR3 reads CASTPNGGNQPQHF. The CDR3, as DNA: TGTGCCAGCACCCCTAATGGGGGGAATCAGCCCCAGCATTTT.